This T cell receptor beta chain comes out of a study of cytomegalovirus exposure and HLA in healthy donors (TCRdb year 2017). Study-wide context: An earlier analysis of roughly 610 of the donors reported 276 Gb of sequence data and 117 million unique TCR beta sequences obtained from some 170 million T cells. An early release covering roughly 580 HLA-typed donors comprised approximately 300 gigabases of sequencing data and about 90 million unique TCR sequences. Alongside the repertoire data, information on donor age, sex, ethnicity and CMV serostatus was compiled. The study used immunosequencing to profile the T cell repertoires of approximately 640 subjects and linked those repertoires to cytomegalovirus serostatus. Among the 398 genotyped donors, approximately 81% belonged to the genetic ancestry cluster associated with self-reported Caucasian donors. To predict cytomegalovirus infection status, the study combined high-throughput TCR immunosequencing, statistical association of individual TCRs with disease status, and machine learning. The number of typed donors differed by locus: about 620-640 for A, B, C, DRB1 and DQB1; some 540 for DQA1; around 580 for DPA1; and around 470 for DPB1. Rather than drawing on any new phenotypic data, the later analysis identified candidate immune exposures from TCR beta sequences and the way those sequences occurred across donors. Across 398 genotyped donors of the cohort, an average of about 250,000 unique TCR beta nucleotide sequences per donor were sequenced, and around 20% of those sequences were non-productive. A later analysis re-analyzed previously published TCR beta repertoires from approximately 700 donors and added high-resolution HLA genotyping to study TCR occurrence patterns. A handful of DR-DQ haplotypes were handled as single units for association and clustering because linkage in the cohort was strong. All discovery cohort repertoires had been generated on a single sequencing platform. Both class I and class II loci were covered by HLA typing, at four-digit resolution. The study aimed to test whether cataloging public T cell receptors could reveal signatures of past pathogen exposure. To decide whether each TCR beta V gene segment behaved as functional or pseudogenic, an earlier analysis of approximately 590 of the donors relied on high-throughput TCR beta sequencing. Genome-wide SNP genotypes for about 65% of the roughly 670 donors were used in a later genetic analysis, which treated that subset as a discovery cohort. Besides the first cohort of about 730 subjects, a separate validation cohort made up of 120 different subjects was used. The paper as a whole reports these results and caveats: CMV serostatus was the only immune exposure information available for the cohort. Most CMV-associated TCR beta chains appeared to be HLA-restricted in a later analysis, and the HLA associations seemed to be driven largely by CMV exposure. In a later analysis, around 17,000 TCR beta sequences were associated with specific HLA alleles at a false discovery rate of 0.05. The study listed approximately 150 TCR beta chains as associated with cytomegalovirus. A later analysis found that TCR association rates varied across HLA loci, with DRB1 alleles showing the most associated TCRs and HLA-C alleles the fewest. Most TCR sequences were observed very rarely across donors, whereas some public TCRs were present in many individuals. A group of highly shared sequence variants was considered likely to be a technical artifact of the sequencing pipeline. In both the original and validation cohorts, the classifier was reported to diagnose cytomegalovirus status with high specificity and sensitivity. Correlated functional status among segregating V segments might reflect linkage disequilibrium, but an unknown experimental factor could not be ruled out. An earlier analysis of approximately 570 of the donors showed that most TCR beta V segments appeared in productive rearrangements either about 90% or about 30% of the time, which broadly matched IMGT annotations. In a later analysis, HLA-associated TCR beta chains showed more clonal expansion and lower generation probabilities than non-associated chains that were equally common. A few of the identified cytomegalovirus-associated TCR beta chains were confirmed in vitro to be specific for cytomegalovirus antigens. The earlier analysis of nearly 600 of the donors excluded some 16 rarely observed V segments, including chromosome 9 orphons, because counts were too low. A further reported finding was that TCR beta sequences accurately predicted the HLA-A and HLA-B alleles for most subjects in the first cohort. Roughly uniform sequencing depth across donors was assumed in presence/absence analyses, although this assumption may not hold. This cohort had only TCR beta chains sequenced, and the lack of alpha or paired-chain data limited which features could be detected. In a later genetic analysis, a missense DCLRE1C variant was associated with V-gene and J-gene trimming of TCR beta chains, and the association was replicated in an independent cohort. Compared with the roughly 720-donor mean, donors in an Asian-associated ancestry cluster had fewer N-insertions in productive TCRs, according to a later genetic analysis. In a later analysis, several top co-occurrence clusters were reported to appear linked to parvovirus B19, influenza, CMV and Epstein-Barr virus. Strong co-occurrence of HLA alleles, especially DR and DQ, made assigning TCR associations to individual alleles difficult. Because HLA typing was unavailable for some donors at each locus, only the typed subset was used in association tests. According to the authors, the approach could potentially be generalized to other disease states and immunological phenotypes.

Libraries came from the immunoSEQ multiplex PCR assay. For the multiplex PCR, a mixture combining 60 forward primers for TCR Vbeta segments and 13 reverse primers for TCR Jbeta segments was used. A multiplex PCR assay on genomic DNA amplified the CDR3 region of rearranged TCR beta genes. The amplified TCR beta libraries were sequenced on the Illumina HiSeq System as 87-base-pair reads. For the original study's pipeline: In a later analysis, tens of millions of unique TCR beta chains were counted across the roughly 670 repertoires, and around 10 million of these chains were shared by at least two donors. To remove PCR and sequencing errors, raw reads were error-corrected and collapsed into unique sequences using a nearest-neighbor algorithm that merged closely related sequences. V, D and J gene segments were assigned by aligning CDR3 sequences to IMGT reference sequences. For a sequence to be retained, a match of at least six nucleotides was required to both a V gene segment and a J gene segment. Rearrangements were called productive when the CDR3 lacked stop codons and stayed in frame with V and J; all others were non-productive. Following IMGT convention, CDR3 was defined as the stretch from the second conserved V-encoded cysteine up to the conserved J-encoded phenylalanine. The earlier analysis of 500 to 600 of the donors excluded sequences that lacked an unambiguous match to a single V gene segment. An earlier analysis of just under 600 of the donors called V segments functional above 56.7% productive rearrangements and segregating when the between-donor standard deviation exceeded 5%. To diagnose cytomegalovirus status from the catalog of TCR beta chain sequences, a statistical classification framework was built. In a later analysis, TCR nucleotide sequences were compared against IMGT/GENE-DB human TR gene sequences so that V and J genes could be assigned. Using the TCRdist pipeline, a later analysis assigned CDR3 sequences along with most-parsimonious VDJ recombination scenarios. In a later analysis, every TCR beta chain was defined by the combination of its CDR3 amino acid sequence and its V-gene family, and reads without a unique V-gene family were dropped. To address suspected cross-contamination and a sequencing artifact, a later analysis removed 592 highly shared, low-generation-probability nucleotide sequences. A later analysis calculated a clonal expansion index for each public chain from normalized within-repertoire ranks of inferred template counts. A later analysis computed generation probabilities with a VDJ recombination model fitted to out-of-frame rearrangements, and checked the results against IGoR. Hypergeometric tests were used in a later analysis to score TCR-TCR, TCR-HLA and TCR-CMV co-occurrence, with a repertoire-size bias correction applied to the TCR pairs. In a later analysis, false discovery rates were estimated by permuting HLA or CMV assignments 20 times. In a later analysis, co-occurring TCRs were grouped with DBSCAN, and TCRdist sequence similarity was added when clustering was performed within HLA-allele-positive subsets. Repertoires with fewer than 30,000 or more than 120,000 public chains were left out of co-occurrence clustering, as were four to six repertoires with anomalous nucleotide sharing. TCRdb took over this immuneACCESS table, retaining in-frame rearrangements with V and J assigned. Such tables are incomplete; in checked studies, under half of the missing clones stem from an unresolved V gene, and the remainder is unexplained. V and J calls and clone size are as listed in that table; D and trimming were resolved from the DNA. Recorded for this sample are over 150,000 clones; about 72% of them occurred a single time. Roughly 2% of the sample comes from the top ten.

To note about this clone: Its antigen is currently not known. Qualities for individual bases were not recorded, and no much larger clone is one base off. Additional DNA sequences in this sample encode the identical CDR3.

In total, approximately 700 healthy bone marrow donors made up the cohort. At the time of sampling, all cohort members were nominally healthy, though unrecorded immune exposures were likely present. The donor was CMV seropositive and was included in the group of 250 to 350 seropositive cohort members. A peripheral blood sample was provided by each donor, and peripheral blood mononuclear cells were used for TCR beta sequencing. The Qiagen DNeasy Blood Extraction Kit was used to extract genomic DNA from the blood cell samples. The receptor comes from a man in his fifties or sixties in good health and CMV-seropositive. Sequencing was done on a sample of PBMCs.

Read as DNA, the sequence is TGTGCCAGCTCACCTCGGACAGGGGGCACTAATTCACCCCTCCACTTT. Its coded protein is CASSPRTGGTNSPLHF. This chain is built from TRBV18 and TRBJ1-6; 11 central bases correspond to TRBD1. CDR1 KGHSH and CDR2 LQKENI are derived from the germline V gene. From cysteine to phenylalanine, the CDR3 is 16 amino acids long. Of all the DNA, just the CDR3 is kept, 48 bases in frame from base 1. Relative to germline, V is missing 3 bases and J is missing 6 bases, with 4 bases of the junction outside any gene match.